These T cell receptor beta chains were read from a single sample in a study of post-analysis software for immune sequencing data. TCRdb reprocessed the PCR reads with MiXCR, giving one entry per CDR3 protein. The sample includes 400,000 to 500,000 distinct CDR3 sequences, 39% of them seen just once. The source material was blood. Receptors were obtained from a girl aged 2 to 10 with multiple sclerosis. CDR3s include the opening cysteine and the closing phenylalanine or tryptophan. Each record gives: J gene, D gene, V gene, clone size, CDR3 DNA, CDR3 protein. The D gene is left open where the match is weak. Not every row has a clone size; where given, it reads once, few, many or a size class.

J gene: TRBJ2-5
D gene: TRBD2
V gene: TRBV7-2
clone size: -
CDR3 DNA: TGTGCCAGCAGCCCGGGACTAGCCATAGAGACCCAGTACTTC
CDR3 protein: CASSPGLAIETQYF

J gene: TRBJ2-5
D gene: -
V gene: TRBV12-3/TRBV12-4
clone size: once
CDR3 DNA: TGTGCCAGCAGCCTTCCTAACGTTGGGGTCGGAGAGACCCAGTACTTC
CDR3 protein: CASSLPNVGVGETQYF

J gene: TRBJ1-2
D gene: TRBD1
V gene: TRBV28
clone size: -
CDR3 DNA: TGTGCCAGCAGTGAGGGACAGGGCTATGGCTACACCTTC
CDR3 protein: CASSEGQGYGYTF

J gene: TRBJ1-1
D gene: TRBD1
V gene: TRBV5-1
clone size: few
CDR3 DNA: TGCGCCAGCAGCTCGGGCCTCACAGGGGGCGGTGGTAGGGCCACTGAAGCTTTCTTT
CDR3 protein: CASSSGLTGGGGRATEAFF

J gene: TRBJ1-2
D gene: TRBD1
V gene: TRBV3-1
clone size: -
CDR3 DNA: TGTGCCAGCAGCCAAGAAAAAACCGGGACAGGCCCCTATGGCTACACCTTC
CDR3 protein: CASSQEKTGTGPYGYTF

J gene: TRBJ2-1
D gene: TRBD2
V gene: TRBV4-1
clone size: few
CDR3 DNA: TGCGCCAGCAGCCTTAGAGCGGGGGGCTACAATGAGCAGTTCTTC
CDR3 protein: CASSLRAGGYNEQFF

J gene: TRBJ2-7
D gene: TRBD1
V gene: TRBV5-1
clone size: -
CDR3 DNA: TGCGCCAGCAGCTGGGACAGGGGGTCCTACGAGCAGTACTTC
CDR3 protein: CASSWDRGSYEQYF

J gene: TRBJ2-7
D gene: TRBD2
V gene: TRBV10-2
clone size: -
CDR3 DNA: TGCGCCAGCAGGGACTCTAGCGGGAGCCACGAGCAGTACTTC
CDR3 protein: CASRDSSGSHEQYF

J gene: TRBJ1-4
D gene: TRBD1
V gene: TRBV6-1
clone size: few
CDR3 DNA: TGTGCCAGCAGTAGCCGGGACAGGGGATCGACTAATGAAAAACTGTTTTTT
CDR3 protein: CASSSRDRGSTNEKLFF

J gene: TRBJ2-5
D gene: TRBD2
V gene: TRBV5-1
clone size: -
CDR3 DNA: TGCGCCAGCAGCTCAATAGCGGGGGGGCCCGGAGAGACCCAGTACTTC
CDR3 protein: CASSSIAGGPGETQYF

J gene: TRBJ1-2
D gene: TRBD1
V gene: TRBV28
clone size: -
CDR3 DNA: TGTGCCAGCAGTTTATCGGACAGGGGTTACTATGGCTACACCTTC
CDR3 protein: CASSLSDRGYYGYTF

J gene: TRBJ2-7
D gene: -
V gene: TRBV20-1
clone size: -
CDR3 DNA: TGCAGTGCTACCGGGGTCTACGAGCAGTACTTC
CDR3 protein: CSATGVYEQYF

J gene: TRBJ2-7
D gene: TRBD2
V gene: TRBV4-3
clone size: -
CDR3 DNA: TGCGCCAGCAGCCAAGAACCGCCGGTGCTAGCGGGTGGCAGGTACGAGCAGTACTTC
CDR3 protein: CASSQEPPVLAGGRYEQYF

J gene: TRBJ2-3
D gene: TRBD2
V gene: TRBV29-1
clone size: -
CDR3 DNA: TGCAGCTCACCGGGACTAGCGGGACTCACAGATACGCAGTATTTT
CDR3 protein: CSSPGLAGLTDTQYF

J gene: TRBJ2-1
D gene: -
V gene: TRBV29-1
clone size: -
CDR3 DNA: TGCAGCGCCGTCAGGGTTAGCACAGCTGATGAGCAGTTCTTC
CDR3 protein: CSAVRVSTADEQFF

J gene: TRBJ2-4
D gene: -
V gene: TRBV20-1
clone size: -
CDR3 DNA: TGCAGTGCCGGACCCACGAGGGGTGCCAAAAACATTCAGTACTTC
CDR3 protein: CSAGPTRGAKNIQYF

J gene: TRBJ1-4
D gene: -
V gene: TRBV4-2
clone size: many
CDR3 DNA: TGTGCCAGCAGCCAAGATCGTGGAACTAATGAAAAACTGTTTTTT
CDR3 protein: CASSQDRGTNEKLFF

J gene: TRBJ2-1
D gene: TRBD2
V gene: TRBV19
clone size: -
CDR3 DNA: TGTGCCAGGGGCGGACTAGCGGGAGGATGGAATGAGCAGTTCTTC
CDR3 protein: CARGGLAGGWNEQFF

J gene: TRBJ2-1
D gene: TRBD2
V gene: TRBV14
clone size: -
CDR3 DNA: TGTGCCAGCAGCCCACTAGCGGGAGTCGCCTACAATGAGCAGTTCTTC
CDR3 protein: CASSPLAGVAYNEQFF

J gene: TRBJ2-7
D gene: TRBD2
V gene: TRBV19
clone size: -
CDR3 DNA: TGTGCCAGTAGTATCAAGAGCGGGGGGTTGAACGAGCAGTACTTC
CDR3 protein: CASSIKSGGLNEQYF

J gene: TRBJ1-1
D gene: -
V gene: TRBV12-3/TRBV12-4
clone size: -
CDR3 DNA: TGTGCCAGCAGTTCACCGGACTGGAACACTGAAGCTTTCTTT
CDR3 protein: CASSSPDWNTEAFF

J gene: TRBJ2-1
D gene: TRBD2
V gene: TRBV24-1
clone size: -
CDR3 DNA: TGTGCCACCAGTGATTTTGGAGCGGGAAATAACAATGAGCAGTTCTTC
CDR3 protein: CATSDFGAGNNNEQFF

J gene: TRBJ2-6
D gene: TRBD1
V gene: TRBV27
clone size: -
CDR3 DNA: TGTGCCAGCAGTTTATTACAGGGGCGTAGGTCTGGGGCCAACGTCCTGACTTTC
CDR3 protein: CASSLLQGRRSGANVLTF

J gene: TRBJ2-7
D gene: -
V gene: TRBV9
clone size: -
CDR3 DNA: TGCGCCAGCAGCGTAGCAGGTGACTCCGGCTACGAGCAGTACTTC
CDR3 protein: CASSVAGDSGYEQYF

J gene: TRBJ1-5
D gene: -
V gene: TRBV7-8
clone size: -
CDR3 DNA: TGTGCCAGCAGCGCAAACCGGGATTTCGTCAGTCAGCCCCAGCATTTT
CDR3 protein: CASSANRDFVSQPQHF

J gene: TRBJ2-5
D gene: TRBD2
V gene: TRBV7-2
clone size: few
CDR3 DNA: TGTGCCAGCAGCCTCTCATGGGAGGGCCTAGGAGAGACCCAGTACTTC
CDR3 protein: CASSLSWEGLGETQYF

J gene: TRBJ1-5
D gene: -
V gene: TRBV29-1
clone size: -
CDR3 DNA: TGCAGCGTTGCTTTGGCGGGGGGGAGCCAGCCCCAGCATTTT
CDR3 protein: CSVALAGGSQPQHF

J gene: TRBJ2-7
D gene: TRBD1
V gene: TRBV27
clone size: few
CDR3 DNA: TGTGCCAGCAGTCCGAGACAGGGATTTTGGCTCGAGCAGTACTTC
CDR3 protein: CASSPRQGFWLEQYF

J gene: TRBJ1-2
D gene: -
V gene: TRBV7-2
clone size: few
CDR3 DNA: TGTGCCAGCAGTTTGGGTGTCCGGGGGGCTTTCAATGGCTACACCTTC
CDR3 protein: CASSLGVRGAFNGYTF

J gene: TRBJ2-1
D gene: TRBD2
V gene: TRBV6-6
clone size: -
CDR3 DNA: TGTGCCAGCAGTTACCGGACTAGCGGGGGGAATGAGCAGTTCTTC
CDR3 protein: CASSYRTSGGNEQFF

J gene: TRBJ1-4
D gene: -
V gene: TRBV7-2
clone size: -
CDR3 DNA: TGTGCCAGCAGCTTCCTGCAGGATGAAAAACTGTTTTTT
CDR3 protein: CASSFLQDEKLFF

J gene: TRBJ2-3
D gene: TRBD2
V gene: TRBV5-1
clone size: -
CDR3 DNA: TGCGCCAGCAGCGAACCGACTAGCGGGTTCACAGATACGCGGTATTTT
CDR3 protein: CASSEPTSGFTDTRYF